This TCR beta chain was captured in a study of blood T cell repertoires in COVID-19. Looking at the study overall: Sites across the United States, Italy and Spain contributed samples from acute and convalescent COVID-19. The analysed material was cDNA or gDNA that came from T cells, B-cell-depleted T cells, or PBMCs.

This CDR3 is 13 amino acids long. With 4 bases removed from V and 7 bases from J, the gap between germline ends came to 13 bases. Germline assignment: CDR1 MNHEY and CDR2 SVGAGI. Enrollment of patients from Seattle took place during active infection, with longitudinal follow-up. Under the authors' procedure: From reference gene primer amplification, estimates of nucleated cell counts were derived. TCRdb keeps only in-frame clones here, not all; method: immunoSEQ multiplex PCR. D and trimming were read from the DNA, whereas the V and J calls and clone size are those reported in that table. The sample shows a few hundred thousand clones, 75% to 85% of them seen only once.

The sequenced material came from peripheral blood. The chain couples TRBV6-5 to TRBJ1-1; perhaps TRBD1 as D (6 bases). This TCR was sampled from a woman older than 75 with COVID-19, enrolled during active disease. CDR3 bases: TGTGCCAGCAGTTTCACTCAGGACAGTGAAGCTTTCTTT. Translating it yields CASSFTQDSEAFF.